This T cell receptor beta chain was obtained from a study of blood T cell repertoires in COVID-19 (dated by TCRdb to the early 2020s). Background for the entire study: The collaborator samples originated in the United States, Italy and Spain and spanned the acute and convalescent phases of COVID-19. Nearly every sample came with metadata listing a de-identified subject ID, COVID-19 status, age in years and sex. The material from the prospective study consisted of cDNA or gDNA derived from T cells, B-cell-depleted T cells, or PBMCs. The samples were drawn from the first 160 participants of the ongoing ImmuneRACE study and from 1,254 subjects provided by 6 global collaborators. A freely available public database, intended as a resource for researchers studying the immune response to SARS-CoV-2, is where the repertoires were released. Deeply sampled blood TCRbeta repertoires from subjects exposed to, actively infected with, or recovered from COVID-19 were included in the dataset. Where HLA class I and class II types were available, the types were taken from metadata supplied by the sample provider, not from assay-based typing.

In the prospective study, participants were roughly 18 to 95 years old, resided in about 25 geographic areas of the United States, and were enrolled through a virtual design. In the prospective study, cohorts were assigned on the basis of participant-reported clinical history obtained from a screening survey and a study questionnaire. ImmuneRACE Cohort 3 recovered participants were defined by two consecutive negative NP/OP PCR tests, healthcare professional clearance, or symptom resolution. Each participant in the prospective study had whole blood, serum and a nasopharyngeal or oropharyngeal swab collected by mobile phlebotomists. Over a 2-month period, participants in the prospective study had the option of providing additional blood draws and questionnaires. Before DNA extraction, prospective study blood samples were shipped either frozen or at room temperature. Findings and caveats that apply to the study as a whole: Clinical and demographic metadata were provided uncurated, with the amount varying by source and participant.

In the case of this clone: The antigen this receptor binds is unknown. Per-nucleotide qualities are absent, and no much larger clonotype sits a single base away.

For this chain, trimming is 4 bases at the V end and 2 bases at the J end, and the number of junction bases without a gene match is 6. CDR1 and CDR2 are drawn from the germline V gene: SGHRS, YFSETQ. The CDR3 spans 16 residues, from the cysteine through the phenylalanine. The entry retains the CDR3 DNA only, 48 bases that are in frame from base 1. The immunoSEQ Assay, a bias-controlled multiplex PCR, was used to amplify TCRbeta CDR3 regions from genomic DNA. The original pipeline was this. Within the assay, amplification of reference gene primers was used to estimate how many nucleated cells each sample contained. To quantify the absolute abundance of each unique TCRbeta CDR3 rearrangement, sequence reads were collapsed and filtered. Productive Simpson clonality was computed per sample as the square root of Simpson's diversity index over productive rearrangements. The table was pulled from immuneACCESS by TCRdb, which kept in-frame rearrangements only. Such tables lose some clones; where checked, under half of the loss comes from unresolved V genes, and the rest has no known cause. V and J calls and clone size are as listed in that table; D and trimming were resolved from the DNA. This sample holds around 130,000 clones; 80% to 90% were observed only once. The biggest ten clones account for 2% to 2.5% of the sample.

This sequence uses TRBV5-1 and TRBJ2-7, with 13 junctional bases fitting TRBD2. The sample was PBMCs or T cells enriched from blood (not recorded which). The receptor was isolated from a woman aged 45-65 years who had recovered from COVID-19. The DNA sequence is TGCGCCAGCAGCGCCGGGACTAGCGGGGCCGCCTACGAGCAGTACTTC. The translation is CASSAGTSGAAYEQYF.